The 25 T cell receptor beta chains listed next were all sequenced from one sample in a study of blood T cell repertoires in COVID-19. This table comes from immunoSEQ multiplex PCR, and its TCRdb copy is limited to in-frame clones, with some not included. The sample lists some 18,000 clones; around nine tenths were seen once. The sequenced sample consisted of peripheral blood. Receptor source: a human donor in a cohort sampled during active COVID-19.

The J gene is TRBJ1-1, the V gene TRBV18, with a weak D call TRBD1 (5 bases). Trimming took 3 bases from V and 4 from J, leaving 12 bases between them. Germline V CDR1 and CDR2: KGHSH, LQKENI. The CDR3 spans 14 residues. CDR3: CASSPQGRSTEAFF. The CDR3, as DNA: TGTGCCAGCTCACCCCAGGGTCGGTCCACTGAAGCTTTCTTT.

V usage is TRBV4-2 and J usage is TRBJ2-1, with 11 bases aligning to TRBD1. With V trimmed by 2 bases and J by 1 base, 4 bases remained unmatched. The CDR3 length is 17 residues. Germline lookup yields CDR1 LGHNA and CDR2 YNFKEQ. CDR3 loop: CASSQQGQGGSYNEQFF. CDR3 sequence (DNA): TGTGCCAGCAGCCAACAGGGACAGGGGGGGTCCTACAATGAGCAGTTCTTC.

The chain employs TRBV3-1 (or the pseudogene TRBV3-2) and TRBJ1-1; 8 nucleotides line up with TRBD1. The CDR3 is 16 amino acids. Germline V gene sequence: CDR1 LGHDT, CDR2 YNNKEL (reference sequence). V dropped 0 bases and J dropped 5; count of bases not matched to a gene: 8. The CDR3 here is CASSQEVGRGRTEAFF. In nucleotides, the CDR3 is TGTGCCAGCAGCCAAGAAGTGGGCAGGGGGCGAACTGAAGCTTTCTTT.

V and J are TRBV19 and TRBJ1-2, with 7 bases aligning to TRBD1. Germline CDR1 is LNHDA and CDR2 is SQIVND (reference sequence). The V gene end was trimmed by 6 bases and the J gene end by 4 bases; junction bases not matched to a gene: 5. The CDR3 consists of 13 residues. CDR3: CASRDWTGYGYTF. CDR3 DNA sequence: TGTGCCAGTAGAGACTGGACAGGCTATGGCTACACCTTC.

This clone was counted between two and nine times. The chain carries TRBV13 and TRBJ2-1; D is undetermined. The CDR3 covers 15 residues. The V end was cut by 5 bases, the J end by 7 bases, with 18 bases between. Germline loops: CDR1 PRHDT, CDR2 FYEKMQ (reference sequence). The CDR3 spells CASSRGLLEANEQFF. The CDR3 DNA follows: TGTGCCAGCAGCCGCGGCCTCCTGGAAGCGAATGAGCAGTTCTTC.

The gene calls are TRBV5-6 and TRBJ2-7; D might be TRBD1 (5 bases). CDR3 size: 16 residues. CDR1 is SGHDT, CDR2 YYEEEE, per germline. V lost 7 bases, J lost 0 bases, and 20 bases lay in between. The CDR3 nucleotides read TGTGCCAGCCGTACTCAGGGCCACAGGAGCTCCTACGAGCAGTACTTC. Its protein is CASRTQGHRSSYEQYF.

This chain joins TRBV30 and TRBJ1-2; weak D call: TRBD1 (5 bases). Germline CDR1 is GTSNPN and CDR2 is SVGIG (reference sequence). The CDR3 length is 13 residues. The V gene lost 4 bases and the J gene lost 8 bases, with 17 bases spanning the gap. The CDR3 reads CAWNTFRVRGYTF. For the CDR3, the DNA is TGTGCCTGGAACACTTTCAGGGTTAGGGGCTACACCTTC.

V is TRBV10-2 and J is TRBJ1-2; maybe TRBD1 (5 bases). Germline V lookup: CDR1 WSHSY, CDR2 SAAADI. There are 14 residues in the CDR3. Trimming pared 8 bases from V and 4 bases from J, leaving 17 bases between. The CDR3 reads CASRLQGEFYGYTF. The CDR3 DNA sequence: TGCGCCAGCCGTCTCCAAGGGGAATTCTATGGCTACACCTTC.

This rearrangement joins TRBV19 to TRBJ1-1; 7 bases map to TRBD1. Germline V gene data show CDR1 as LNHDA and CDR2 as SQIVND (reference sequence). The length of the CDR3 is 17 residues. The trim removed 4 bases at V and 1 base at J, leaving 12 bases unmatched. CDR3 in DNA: TGTGCCAGTAGTAAGTGGAGGGGGCACGGGGGGAACACTGAAGCTTTCTTT. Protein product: CASSKWRGHGGNTEAFF.

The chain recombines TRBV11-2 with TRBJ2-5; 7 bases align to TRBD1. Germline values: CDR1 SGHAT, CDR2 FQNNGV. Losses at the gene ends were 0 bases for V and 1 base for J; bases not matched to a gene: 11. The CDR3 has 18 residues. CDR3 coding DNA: TGTGCCAGCAGCTTAGACCAACCGGGACAGTCGCCCCAAGAGACCCAGTACTTC. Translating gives CASSLDQPGQSPQETQYF.

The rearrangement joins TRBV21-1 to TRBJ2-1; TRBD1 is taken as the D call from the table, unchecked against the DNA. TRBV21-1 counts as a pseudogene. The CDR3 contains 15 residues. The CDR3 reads CASYPRDRSEMEQFF. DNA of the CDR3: TGTGCCAGCTATCCCCGGGACAGGTCTGAAATGGAGCAGTTCTTC.

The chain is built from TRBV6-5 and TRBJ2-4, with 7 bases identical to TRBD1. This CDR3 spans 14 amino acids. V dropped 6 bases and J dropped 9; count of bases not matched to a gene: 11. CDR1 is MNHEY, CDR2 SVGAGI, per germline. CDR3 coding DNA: TGTGCCAGCAGGATGGGGACAGAAGAAACCATTCAGTACTTC. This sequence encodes CASRMGTEETIQYF.

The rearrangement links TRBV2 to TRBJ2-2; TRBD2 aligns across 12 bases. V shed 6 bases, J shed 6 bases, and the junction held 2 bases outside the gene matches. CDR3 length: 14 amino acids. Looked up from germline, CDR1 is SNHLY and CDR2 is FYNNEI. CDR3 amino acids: CASRASGGAGELFF. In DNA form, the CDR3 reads TGTGCCAGCAGGGCTAGCGGGGGGGCCGGGGAGCTGTTTTTT.

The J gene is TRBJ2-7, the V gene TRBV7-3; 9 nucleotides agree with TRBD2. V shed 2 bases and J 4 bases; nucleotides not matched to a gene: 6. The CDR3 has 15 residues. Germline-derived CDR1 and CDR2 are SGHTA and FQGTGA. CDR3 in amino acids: CASSLEAGGYYEQYF. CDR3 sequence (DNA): TGTGCCAGCAGCTTAGAAGCGGGGGGATATTACGAGCAGTACTTC. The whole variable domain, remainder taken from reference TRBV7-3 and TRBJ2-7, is GAGVSQTPSNKVTEKGKYVELRCDPISGHTALYWYRQSLGQGPEFLIYFQGTGAADDSGLPNDRFFAVRPEGSVSTLKIQRTERGDSAVYLCASSLEAGGYYEQYFGPGTRLTVT.

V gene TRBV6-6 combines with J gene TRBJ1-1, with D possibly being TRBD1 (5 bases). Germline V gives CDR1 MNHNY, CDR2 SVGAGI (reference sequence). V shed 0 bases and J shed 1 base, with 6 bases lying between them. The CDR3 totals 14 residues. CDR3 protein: CASSYSTGNTEAFF. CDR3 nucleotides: TGTGCCAGCAGTTACTCAACAGGGAACACTGAAGCTTTCTTT.

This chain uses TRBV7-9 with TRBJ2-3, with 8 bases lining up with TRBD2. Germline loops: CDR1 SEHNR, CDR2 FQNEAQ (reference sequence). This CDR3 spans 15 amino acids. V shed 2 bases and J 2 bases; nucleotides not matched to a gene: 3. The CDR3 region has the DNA TGTGCCAGCAGCTTACGAGCGGGGGACACAGATACGCAGTATTTT. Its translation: CASSLRAGDTDTQYF.

The CDR3 sequence is CASSPIKRVWVEQFF. The CDR3 bases are TGTGCCAGCAGCCCGATCAAGAGGGTATGGGTCGAGCAGTTCTTC. This chain joins TRBV7-9 and TRBJ2-1; tentatively, D is TRBD2 (5 bases). Germline assignment: CDR1 SEHNR and CDR2 FQNEAQ (reference sequence). V was trimmed by 5 bases and J by 10 bases, leaving 21 bases between them. CDR3 length equals 15 residues.

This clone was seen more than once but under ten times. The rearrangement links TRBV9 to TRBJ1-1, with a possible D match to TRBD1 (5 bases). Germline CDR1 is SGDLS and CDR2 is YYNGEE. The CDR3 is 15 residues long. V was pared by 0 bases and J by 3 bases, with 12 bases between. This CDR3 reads CASSVVGAGDTEAFF. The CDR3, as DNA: TGTGCCAGCAGCGTAGTTGGGGCTGGGGACACTGAAGCTTTCTTT. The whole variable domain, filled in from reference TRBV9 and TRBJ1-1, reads DSGVTQTPKHLITATGQRVTLRCSPRSGDLSVYWYQQSLDQGLQFLIQYYNGEERAKGNILERFSAQQFPDLHSELNLSSLELGDSALYFCASSVVGAGDTEAFFGQGTRLTVV.

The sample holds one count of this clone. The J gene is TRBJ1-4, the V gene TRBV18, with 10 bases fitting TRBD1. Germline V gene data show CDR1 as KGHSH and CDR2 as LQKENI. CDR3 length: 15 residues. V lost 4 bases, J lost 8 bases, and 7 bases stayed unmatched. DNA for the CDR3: TGTGCCAGCTCACAAGAGGACAGGGGGGAAGAAAAACTGTTTTTT. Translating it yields CASSQEDRGEEKLFF.

Here the CDR3 reads CASSMRDSSNTEAFF. In nucleotides, the CDR3 is TGTGCCAGTAGTATGAGGGACAGCTCGAACACTGAAGCTTTCTTT. The rearrangement uses TRBV19 and TRBJ1-1; 7 positions match TRBD1. Per germline, CDR1 LNHDA and CDR2 SQIVND (reference sequence). The junction had 5 bases not matched to a gene; V was cut back by 3 bases and J by 1 base. There are 15 residues in the CDR3.

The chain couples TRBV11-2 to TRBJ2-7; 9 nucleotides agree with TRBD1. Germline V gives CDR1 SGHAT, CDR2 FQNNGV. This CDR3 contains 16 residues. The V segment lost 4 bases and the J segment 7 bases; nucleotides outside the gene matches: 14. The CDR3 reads CASSSRQGVPSWEQYF. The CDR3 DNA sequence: TGTGCCAGCAGCTCGCGACAGGGGGTCCCCTCGTGGGAGCAGTACTTC.

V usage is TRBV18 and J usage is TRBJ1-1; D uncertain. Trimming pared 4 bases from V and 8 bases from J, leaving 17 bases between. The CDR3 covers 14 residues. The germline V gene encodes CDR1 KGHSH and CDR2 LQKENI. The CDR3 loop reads CASSREIVTREAFF. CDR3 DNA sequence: TGTGCCAGCTCACGAGAGATAGTTACCCGGGAAGCTTTCTTT.

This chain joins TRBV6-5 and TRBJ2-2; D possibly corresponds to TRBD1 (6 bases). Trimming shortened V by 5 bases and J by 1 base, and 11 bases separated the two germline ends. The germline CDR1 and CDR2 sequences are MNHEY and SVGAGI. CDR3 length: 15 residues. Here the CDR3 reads CASSRTVLNTGELFF. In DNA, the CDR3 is TGTGCCAGCAGTAGGACAGTGCTGAACACCGGGGAGCTGTTTTTT.

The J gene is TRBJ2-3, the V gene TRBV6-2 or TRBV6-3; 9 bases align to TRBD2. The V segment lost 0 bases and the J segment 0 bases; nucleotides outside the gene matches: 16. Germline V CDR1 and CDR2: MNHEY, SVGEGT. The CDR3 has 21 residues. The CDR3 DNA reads TGTGCCAGCAGTTACTCGACCGGGTGGGCTAGCGGGGAGAGAAGCACAGATACGCAGTATTTT. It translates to CASSYSTGWASGERSTDTQYF.

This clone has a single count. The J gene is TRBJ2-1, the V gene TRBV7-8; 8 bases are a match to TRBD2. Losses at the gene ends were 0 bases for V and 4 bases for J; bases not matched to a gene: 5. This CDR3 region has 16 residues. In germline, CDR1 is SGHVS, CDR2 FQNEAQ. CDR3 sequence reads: CASSLAAGGLYNEQFF. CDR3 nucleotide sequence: TGTGCCAGCAGCTTAGCGGCGGGGGGTCTTTACAATGAGCAGTTCTTC. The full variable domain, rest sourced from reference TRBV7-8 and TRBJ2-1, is GAGVSQSPRYKVAKRGQDVALRCDPISGHVSLFWYQQALGQGPEFLTYFQNEAQLDKSGLPSDRFFAERPEGSVSTLKIQRTQQEDSAVYLCASSLAAGGLYNEQFFGPGTRLTVL.